Presented here are 27 T cell receptor beta chains from one specimen sequenced in a study of cytomegalovirus exposure and HLA in healthy donors. PCR employed 60 Vbeta and 13 Jbeta primers. Generated by immunoSEQ multiplex PCR, the TCRdb table keeps only in-frame clones and is missing some. The sample includes around 200,000 clones, about 80% seen only once; the top ten take around 2.9%. Specimen: PBMCs. The receptors were sampled from a woman in her sixties or seventies in good health and CMV-seropositive.

CDR3 in DNA: TGTGCCAGCAGCTTGGGCGGGAGCGCCTACAATGAGCAGTTCTTC. Protein: CASSLGGSAYNEQFF. The rearrangement joins TRBV7-6 to TRBJ2-1; 7 bases align to TRBD2. Germline-derived CDR1 and CDR2 are SGHVS and FNYEAQ. Germline trimming cut 3 bases from V and 2 bases from J; bases unmatched to any gene: 4. The CDR3 runs to 15 residues.

V gene TRBV7-2 combines with J gene TRBJ2-3; D is unclear. V lost 1 base, J lost 2 bases, and 7 bases lay in between. This CDR3 region has 14 residues. From germline, CDR1 is SGHTA and CDR2 FQGNSA. CDR3 loop: CASSLEAATDTQYF. The CDR3 DNA reads as TGTGCCAGCAGCTTAGAAGCCGCCACAGATACGCAGTATTTT.

The V and J genes are TRBV5-4 and TRBJ2-7; D is perhaps TRBD2 (6 bases). The CDR3 covers 12 residues. V was shortened by 0 bases and J by 5 bases, with 6 bases between the two germline ends. Germline-derived CDR1 and CDR2 are SGHNT and YYREEE (reference sequence). In DNA, the CDR3 is TGTGCCAGCAGCTTGGGGAGGGACGAGCAGTACTTC. Translated: CASSLGRDEQYF. Full variable domain (outside the CDR3, taken from reference TRBV5-4 and TRBJ2-7): ETGVTQSPTHLIKTRGQQVTLRCSSQSGHNTVSWYQQALGQGPQFIFQYYREEENGRGNFPPRFSGLQFPNYSSELNVNALELDDSALYLCASSLGRDEQYFGPGTRLTVT.

A few counts support this clone. The rearrangement links TRBV5-1 to TRBJ1-4; TRBD1 aligns across 9 bases. Unmatched junction bases numbered 4, after V lost 4 bases and J lost 3 bases. The CDR3 runs 15 residues. Germline CDR1 is SGHRS and CDR2 is YFSETQ. DNA for the CDR3: TGCGCCAGCAGCCGTAGACAGGGGGCTAATGAAAAACTGTTTTTT. Amino acid sequence: CASSRRQGANEKLFF.

This clone was seen once. The chain recombines TRBV7-6 with TRBJ2-5; tentatively, D is TRBD2 (5 bases). Germline lookup yields CDR1 SGHVS and CDR2 FNYEAQ. V was trimmed by 5 bases and J by 4 bases, leaving 8 bases between them. This CDR3 region has 12 residues. The CDR3: CASSPRGETQYF. DNA of the CDR3: TGTGCCAGCAGCCCCCGGGGAGAGACCCAGTACTTC.

V and J are TRBV2 and TRBJ1-5; perhaps TRBD1 as D (6 bases). CDR3 size: 14 residues. V lost 7 bases to trimming and J lost 0 bases, with 10 bases between them. Germline V gene sequence: CDR1 SNHLY, CDR2 FYNNEI. The CDR3 protein is CASNGQNSNQPQHF. CDR3 in DNA: TGTGCCAGCAACGGACAGAATAGCAATCAGCCCCAGCATTTT.

This clone was recorded a few times. The chain has TRBV5-4 and TRBJ1-1; no clear D. With 3 bases removed from V and 5 bases from J, the gap between germline ends came to 17 bases. This CDR3 region has 15 residues. The germline V gene has CDR1 SGHNT and CDR2 YYREEE (reference sequence). The CDR3 DNA is TGTGCCAGCAGCTGGAACAAGGAACGAGGGACTGAAGCTTTCTTT. It specifies CASSWNKERGTEAFF.

The chain joins TRBV7-8 to TRBJ2-2, with D maybe TRBD1 (6 bases). This CDR3 region has 13 residues. Trimming took 4 bases from V and 7 from J, leaving 10 bases between them. In germline, CDR1 is SGHVS, CDR2 FQNEAQ. In DNA, the CDR3 is TGTGCCAGCAGCTACGGACAGCACGGGGAGCTGTTTTTT. Protein: CASSYGQHGELFF.

The rearrangement links TRBV25-1 to TRBJ2-5; 10 bases are a match to TRBD2. J gave up 2 bases and V 2 bases, and 2 bases lay outside the gene matches. This CDR3 comprises 15 residues. The germline V gene encodes CDR1 MGHDK and CDR2 SYGVNS. The CDR3 here is CASSETSGVQETQYF. The CDR3 DNA follows: TGTGCCAGCAGTGAAACTAGCGGGGTACAAGAGACCCAGTACTTC.

This chain links TRBV7-8 with TRBJ2-3; TRBD2 might be the D (5 bases). The CDR3 has 15 amino acids. The ends were cut back, 1 base at V and 3 bases at J, with 11 bases in the middle. Germline CDR1 is SGHVS and CDR2 is FQNEAQ. CDR3 coding DNA: TGTGCCAGCAGCTTAGGCCTAGCCCAGACAGATACGCAGTATTTT. This gives the protein CASSLGLAQTDTQYF.

This clone has only one observation. The chain carries TRBV19 and TRBJ1-5; possibly TRBD1 for D (5 bases). The CDR3 is 18 amino acids. Trimming cost V 3 bases and J 0 bases, with 18 bases left between them. Germline CDR1 LNHDA, CDR2 SQIVND (reference sequence). CDR3 residues: CASSIPGGASYSNQPQHF. The DNA for the CDR3 is TGTGCCAGTAGTATTCCCGGAGGGGCATCTTATAGCAATCAGCCCCAGCATTTT.

This clone was detected once. V usage is TRBV19 and J usage is TRBJ1-5, with D perhaps matching TRBD1 (6 bases). Germline V gene sequence: CDR1 LNHDA, CDR2 SQIVND (reference sequence). The ends were cut back, 4 bases at V and 0 bases at J, with 10 bases in the middle. The CDR3 is 15 residues long. The CDR3 is CASSTGEYSNQPQHF. CDR3 DNA sequence: TGTGCCAGTAGTACAGGGGAATATAGCAATCAGCCCCAGCATTTT.

V is TRBV30 and J is TRBJ2-1; 8 nucleotides match TRBD1. The CDR3 contains 18 residues. Losses at the gene ends were 1 base for V and 2 bases for J; bases not matched to a gene: 13. Germline-derived CDR1 and CDR2 are GTSNPN and SVGIG (reference sequence). CDR3 sequence reads: CAWSGAGGGSGPYNEQFF. DNA for the CDR3: TGTGCCTGGAGTGGGGCAGGGGGCGGTTCAGGTCCCTACAATGAGCAGTTCTTC.

The chain is built from TRBV5-1 and TRBJ2-7; D is unclear. The CDR3 extends over 12 amino acids. Trimming shortened V by 4 bases and J by 5 bases, and 10 bases separated the two germline ends. Germline loops: CDR1 SGHRS, CDR2 YFSETQ. Here the CDR3 reads CASSPEGDEQYF. In DNA form, the CDR3 reads TGCGCCAGCAGCCCAGAAGGAGACGAGCAGTACTTC. Looking up the rest from reference TRBV5-1 and TRBJ2-7 gives the full variable domain: KAGVTQTPRYLIKTRGQQVTLSCSPISGHRSVSWYQQTPGQGLQFLFEYFSETQRNKGNFPGRFSGRQFSNSRSEMNVSTLELGDSALYLCASSPEGDEQYFGPGTRLTVT.

This clone has just a few counts. This chain connects TRBV6-1 to TRBJ2-1; TRBD2 agrees at 11 bases. This CDR3 is 15 amino acids long. The germline V gene has CDR1 MNHNS and CDR2 SASEGT. V lost 5 bases to trimming and J lost 8 bases; unmatched junction nucleotides: 8. CDR3 in amino acids: CASSLTSGSRDEQFF. DNA of the CDR3: TGTGCCAGCAGTTTAACTAGCGGGAGTAGGGATGAGCAGTTCTTC.

V and J are TRBV5-4 and TRBJ2-1; 9 nucleotides agree with TRBD2. V shed 0 bases and J 2 bases; nucleotides not matched to a gene: 3. The CDR3 length is 16 residues. Germline V gene lookup returns CDR1 SGHNT and CDR2 YYREEE (reference sequence). CDR3 protein: CASSLDPSGTYNEQFF. The CDR3 coding sequence is TGTGCCAGCAGCTTGGACCCTAGCGGGACCTACAATGAGCAGTTCTTC.

This chain's CDR3 is CSAKRGSGINEQYF. The DNA for the CDR3 is TGCAGCGCGAAGAGGGGTAGCGGGATCAACGAGCAGTACTTC. The V and J genes are TRBV29-1 and TRBJ2-5; 8 nucleotides align to TRBD2. The closer fit of TRBJ2-7 to the DNA end suggests the J call may be wrong. CDR1 is SQVTM, CDR2 ANQGSEA, per germline. The CDR3 loop spans 14 amino acids.

This chain connects TRBV18 to TRBJ2-5; 7 nucleotides agree with TRBD2. The CDR3 runs to 15 residues. In germline, CDR1 is KGHSH, CDR2 LQKENI. With V trimmed by 1 base and J by 4 bases, 6 bases remained unmatched. CDR3 DNA: TGTGCCAGCTCACCACGGGAGGGAATCGGAGAGACCCAGTACTTC. It translates to CASSPREGIGETQYF.

This sequence joins TRBV6-5 and TRBJ2-3; 10 nucleotides line up with TRBD2. Per the germline V gene, CDR1 is MNHEY and CDR2 is SVGAGI. The V and J ends lost 7 bases and 5 bases, in that order; junction bases with no gene match: 3. The CDR3 is 13 residues long. This chain's CDR3 is CASTLAGGDTQYF. The CDR3 DNA reads TGTGCCAGCACCTTAGCGGGAGGAGATACGCAGTATTTT.

For this clone: This specimen includes other DNA sequences encoding the same CDR3. This chain links TRBV2 with TRBJ2-7; D uncertain. Deletions cut 6 bases from V and 6 bases from J, with 9 bases between. Per the germline V gene, CDR1 is SNHLY and CDR2 is FYNNEI. The CDR3 totals 11 residues. The CDR3 is CASSGRGEQYF. In DNA, the CDR3 is TGTGCCAGCAGCGGTCGAGGCGAGCAGTACTTC.

This chain joins TRBV5-8 and TRBJ1-2; TRBD1 might be the D (5 bases). The CDR3 is made up of 14 amino acids. Germline CDR1 and CDR2: SGHTS and YDEGEE. The V gene lost 2 bases and the J gene lost 1 base, with 9 bases spanning the gap. CDR3 in amino acids: CASSFGGRNYGYTF. CDR3 nucleotides: TGTGCCAGCAGCTTCGGGGGACGTAACTATGGCTACACCTTC.

The chain employs TRBV18 and TRBJ2-1; 7 positions match TRBD2. This CDR3 has 15 residues. V lost 3 bases and J lost 9; bases outside the gene matches: 11. Germline CDR1 reads KGHSH; CDR2 reads LQKENI. The CDR3 region is CASSPGLPAAGEQFF. The DNA of the CDR3 is TGTGCCAGCTCACCGGGACTACCGGCCGCGGGTGAGCAGTTCTTC.

The chain carries TRBV28 and TRBJ1-2; 8 bases agree with TRBD1. V dropped 2 bases and J dropped 9; count of bases not matched to a gene: 5. Germline lookup yields CDR1 MDHEN and CDR2 SYDVKM. The CDR3 totals 13 residues. The CDR3 loop reads CASSLENRGSYTF. The CDR3 nucleotides are TGTGCCAGCAGTTTAGAAAACAGGGGGAGCTACACCTTC.

V gene TRBV19 combines with J gene TRBJ2-1; 12 nucleotides line up with TRBD2. This CDR3 is 15 amino acids long. Per the germline V gene, CDR1 is LNHDA and CDR2 is SQIVND (reference sequence). Unmatched junction bases numbered 0, after V lost 4 bases and J lost 2 bases. Written as DNA, the CDR3 is TGTGCCAGTAGTACTAGCGGGAGGGCCTACAATGAGCAGTTCTTC. Translating gives CASSTSGRAYNEQFF.

The chain combines TRBV7-8 with TRBJ1-4, with TRBD1 identical over 7 bases. Germline V CDR1 and CDR2: SGHVS, FQNEAQ. Trimming at V came to 1 base and at J to 8 bases, leaving 7 bases not matched to a gene. The CDR3 runs to 15 residues. CDR3 loop: CASSLGGRGSEKLFF. DNA of the CDR3: TGTGCCAGCAGCTTAGGGGGCAGGGGGAGCGAAAAACTGTTTTTT.

The rearrangement uses TRBV7-2 and TRBJ1-6; D gene unclear. The CDR3 consists of 12 residues. Germline CDR1 SGHTA, CDR2 FQGNSA. V lost 3 bases, J lost 8 bases, and 5 bases lay in between. DNA of the CDR3: TGTGCCAGCAGCTTCTCAGATTCACCCCTCCACTTT. This codes for CASSFSDSPLHF.

V usage is TRBV30 and J usage is TRBJ2-5, with D tentatively TRBD1 (6 bases). Germline lookup yields CDR1 GTSNPN and CDR2 SVGIG (reference sequence). Between the trimmed V and J ends, which lost 2 bases and 1 base, there was a span of 8 bases. The CDR3 sequence is 13 residues long. CDR3 sequence reads: CAWSRQAQETQYF. The CDR3, as DNA: TGTGCCTGGAGTAGACAGGCCCAAGAGACCCAGTACTTC.